The clone carrying this TCR beta chain was seen a few times. TCRdb re-derived calls from the RT-PCR reads in MiXCR, one entry per CDR3 protein. The sample carries more than 600,000 distinct CDR3 sequences, 14% recorded once. Germline lookup yields CDR1 SGHDT and CDR2 YYEEEE. The CDR3 length is 12 residues. V lost 4 bases and J lost 6, with 11 bases in between. The chain joins TRBV5-6 to TRBJ2-7; D is uncertain. Specimen: memory CD4+ T cells from blood. The source of this sequence is a female donor in good health, serving as a healthy control. CDR3 sequence (DNA): TGTGCCAGCAGCCCCGTGGCCGGCGAGCAGTACTTC. It is translated as CASSPVAGEQYF.